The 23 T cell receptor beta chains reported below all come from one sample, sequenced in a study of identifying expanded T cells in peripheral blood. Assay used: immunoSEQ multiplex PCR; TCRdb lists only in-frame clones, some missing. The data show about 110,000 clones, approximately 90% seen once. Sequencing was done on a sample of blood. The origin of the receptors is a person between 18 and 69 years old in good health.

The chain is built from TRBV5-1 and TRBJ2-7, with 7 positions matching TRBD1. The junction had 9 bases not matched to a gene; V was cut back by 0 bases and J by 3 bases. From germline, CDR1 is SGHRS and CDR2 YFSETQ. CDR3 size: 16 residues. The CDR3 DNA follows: TGCGCCAGCAGCTTGGGAGGGACAGCCTTGGGCTACGAGCAGTACTTC. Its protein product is CASSLGGTALGYEQYF.

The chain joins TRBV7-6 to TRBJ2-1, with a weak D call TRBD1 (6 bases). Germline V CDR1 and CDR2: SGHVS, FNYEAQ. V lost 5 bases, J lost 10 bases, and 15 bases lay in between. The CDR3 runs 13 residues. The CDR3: CASSDRDTHEQFF. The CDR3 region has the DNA TGTGCCAGCAGCGATCGGGACACCCACGAGCAGTTCTTC.

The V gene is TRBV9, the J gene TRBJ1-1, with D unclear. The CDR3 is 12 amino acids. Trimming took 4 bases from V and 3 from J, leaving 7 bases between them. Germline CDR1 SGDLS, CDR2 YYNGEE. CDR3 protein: CASSQADTEAFF. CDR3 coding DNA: TGTGCCAGCAGCCAGGCGGACACTGAAGCTTTCTTT.

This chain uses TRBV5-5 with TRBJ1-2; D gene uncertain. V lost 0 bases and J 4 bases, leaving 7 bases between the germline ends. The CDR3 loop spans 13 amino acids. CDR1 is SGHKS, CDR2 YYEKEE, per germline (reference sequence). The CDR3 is CASSLVGSYGYTF. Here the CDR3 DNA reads TGTGCCAGCAGCTTGGTGGGGTCCTATGGCTACACCTTC.

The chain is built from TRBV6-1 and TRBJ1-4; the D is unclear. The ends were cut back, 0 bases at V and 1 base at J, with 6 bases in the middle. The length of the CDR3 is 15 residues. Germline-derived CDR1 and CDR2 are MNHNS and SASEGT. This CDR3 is CASSEAGETNEKLFF. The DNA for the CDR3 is TGTGCCAGCAGTGAAGCCGGCGAAACTAATGAAAAACTGTTTTTT.

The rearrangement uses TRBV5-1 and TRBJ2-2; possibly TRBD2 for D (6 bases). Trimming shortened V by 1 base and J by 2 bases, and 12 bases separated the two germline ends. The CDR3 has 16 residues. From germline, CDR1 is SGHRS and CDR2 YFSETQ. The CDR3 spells CASSLNPGTNTGELFF. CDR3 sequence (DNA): TGCGCCAGCAGCTTGAACCCCGGGACTAACACCGGGGAGCTGTTTTTT. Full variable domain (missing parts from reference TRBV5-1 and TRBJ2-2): KAGVTQTPRYLIKTRGQQVTLSCSPISGHRSVSWYQQTPGQGLQFLFEYFSETQRNKGNFPGRFSGRQFSNSRSEMNVSTLELGDSALYLCASSLNPGTNTGELFFGEGSRLTVL.

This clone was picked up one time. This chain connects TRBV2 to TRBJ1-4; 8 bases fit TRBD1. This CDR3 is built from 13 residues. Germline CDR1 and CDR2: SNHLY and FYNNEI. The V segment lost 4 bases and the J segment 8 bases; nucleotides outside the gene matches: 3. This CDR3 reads CASSGQGWEKLFF. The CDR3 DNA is TGTGCCAGCAGTGGACAGGGGTGGGAAAAACTGTTTTTT.

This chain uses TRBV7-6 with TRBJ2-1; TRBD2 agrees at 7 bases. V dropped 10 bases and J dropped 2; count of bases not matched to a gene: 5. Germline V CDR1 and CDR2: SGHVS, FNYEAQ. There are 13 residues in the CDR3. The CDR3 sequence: CATGRGAYNEQFF. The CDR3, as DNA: TGTGCCACTGGCCGGGGGGCCTACAATGAGCAGTTCTTC.

CDR3 amino acids: CASSATGTGGKLFF. The CDR3 coding sequence is TGTGCCAGCAGCGCGACCGGGACAGGGGGAAAACTGTTTTTT. The genes are TRBV7-7 and TRBJ1-4, with TRBD1 matching 11 bases. Germline loops: CDR1 SSHAT, CDR2 FNYEAQ (reference sequence). V dropped 5 bases and J dropped 10; count of bases not matched to a gene: 6. The CDR3 has 14 residues.

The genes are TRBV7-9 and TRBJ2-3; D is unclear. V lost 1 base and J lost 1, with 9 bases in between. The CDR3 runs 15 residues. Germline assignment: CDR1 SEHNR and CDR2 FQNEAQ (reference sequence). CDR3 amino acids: CASSLGLIGTDTQYF. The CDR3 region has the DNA TGTGCCAGCAGCTTAGGACTTATCGGCACAGATACGCAGTATTTT.

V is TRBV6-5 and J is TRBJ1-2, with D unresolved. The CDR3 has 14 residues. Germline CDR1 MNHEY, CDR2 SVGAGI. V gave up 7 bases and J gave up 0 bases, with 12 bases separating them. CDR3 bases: TGTGCCAGCACCGAAGGCGGAGCTAACTATGGCTACACCTTC. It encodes CASTEGGANYGYTF.

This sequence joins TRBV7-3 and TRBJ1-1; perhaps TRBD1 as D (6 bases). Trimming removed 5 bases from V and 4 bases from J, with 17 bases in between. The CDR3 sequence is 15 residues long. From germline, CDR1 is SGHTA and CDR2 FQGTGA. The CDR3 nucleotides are TGTGCCAGCAGCGGAGAAACAGGGTTGGCCACTGAAGCTTTCTTT. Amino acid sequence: CASSGETGLATEAFF.

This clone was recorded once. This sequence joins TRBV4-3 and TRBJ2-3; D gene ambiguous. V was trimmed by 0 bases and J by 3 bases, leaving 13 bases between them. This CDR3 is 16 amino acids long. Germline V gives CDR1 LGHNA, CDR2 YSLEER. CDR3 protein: CASSQDLRFGTDTQYF. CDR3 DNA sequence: TGCGCCAGCAGCCAAGACCTTAGGTTCGGGACAGATACGCAGTATTTT.

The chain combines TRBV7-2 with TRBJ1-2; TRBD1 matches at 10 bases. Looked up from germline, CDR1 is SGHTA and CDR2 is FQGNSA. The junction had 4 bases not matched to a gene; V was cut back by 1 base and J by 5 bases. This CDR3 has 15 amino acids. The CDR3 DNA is TGTGCCAGCAGCTTAGGAAGGGGACAGGGGTATGGCTACACCTTC. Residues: CASSLGRGQGYGYTF.

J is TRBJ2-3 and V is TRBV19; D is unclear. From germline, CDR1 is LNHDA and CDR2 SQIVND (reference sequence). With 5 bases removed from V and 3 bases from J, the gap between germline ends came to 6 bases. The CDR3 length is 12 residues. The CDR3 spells CASSPSTDTQYF. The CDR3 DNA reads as TGTGCCAGTAGTCCCTCTACAGATACGCAGTATTTT.

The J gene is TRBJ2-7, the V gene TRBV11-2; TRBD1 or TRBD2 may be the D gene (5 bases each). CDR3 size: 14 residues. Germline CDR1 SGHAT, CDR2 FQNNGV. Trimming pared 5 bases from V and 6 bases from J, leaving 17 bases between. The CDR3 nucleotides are TGTGCCAGCAGCACCATGCCCGGGGCCGGCGAGCAGTACTTC. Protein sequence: CASSTMPGAGEQYF.

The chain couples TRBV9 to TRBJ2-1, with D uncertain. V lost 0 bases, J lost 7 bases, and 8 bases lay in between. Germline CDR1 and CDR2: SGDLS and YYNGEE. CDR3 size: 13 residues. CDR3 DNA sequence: TGTGCCAGCAGCGTAGTAGGTCTGAATGAGCAGTTCTTC. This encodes CASSVVGLNEQFF. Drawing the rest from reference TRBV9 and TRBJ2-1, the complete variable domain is DSGVTQTPKHLITATGQRVTLRCSPRSGDLSVYWYQQSLDQGLQFLIQYYNGEERAKGNILERFSAQQFPDLHSELNLSSLELGDSALYFCASSVVGLNEQFFGPGTRLTVL.

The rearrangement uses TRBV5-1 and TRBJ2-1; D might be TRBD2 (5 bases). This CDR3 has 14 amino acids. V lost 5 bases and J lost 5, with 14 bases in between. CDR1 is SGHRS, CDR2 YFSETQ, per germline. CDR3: CASRVVGVNNEQFF. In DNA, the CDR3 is TGCGCCAGCAGAGTGGTCGGGGTTAACAATGAGCAGTTCTTC.

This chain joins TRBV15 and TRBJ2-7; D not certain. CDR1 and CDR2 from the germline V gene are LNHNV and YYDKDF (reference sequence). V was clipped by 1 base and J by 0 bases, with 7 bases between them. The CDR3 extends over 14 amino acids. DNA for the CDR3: TGTGCCACCAGCAGAGTGCTTCCCTCCTACGAGCAGTACTTC. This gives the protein CATSRVLPSYEQYF.

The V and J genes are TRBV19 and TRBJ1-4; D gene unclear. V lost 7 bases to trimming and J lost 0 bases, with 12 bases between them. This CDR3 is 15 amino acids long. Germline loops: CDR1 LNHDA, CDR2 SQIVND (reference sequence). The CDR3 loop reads CASTRLEATNEKLFF. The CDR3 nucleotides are TGTGCCAGTACCCGATTGGAAGCAACTAATGAAAAACTGTTTTTT. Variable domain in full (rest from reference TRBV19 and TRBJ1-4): DGGITQSPKYLFRKEGQNVTLSCEQNLNHDAMYWYRQDPGQGLRLIYYSQIVNDFQKGDIAEGYSVSREKKESFPLTVTSAQKNPTAFYLCASTRLEATNEKLFFGSGTQLSVL.

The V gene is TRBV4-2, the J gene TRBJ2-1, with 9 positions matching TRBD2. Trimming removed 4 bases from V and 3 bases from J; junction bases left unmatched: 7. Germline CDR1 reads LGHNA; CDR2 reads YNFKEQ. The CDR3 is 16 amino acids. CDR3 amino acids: CASSRRAGGDYNEQFF. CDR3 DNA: TGTGCCAGCAGCCGAAGGGCGGGGGGGGACTACAATGAGCAGTTCTTC.

CDR3 coding DNA: TGTGCCAGCAGAGGCCATCCCTCAGATACGCAGTATTTT. This translates into CASRGHPSDTQYF. The V call is TRBV28, the J call TRBJ2-3, with D unclear. This CDR3 has 13 amino acids. Looked up from germline, CDR1 is MDHEN and CDR2 is SYDVKM. Trimming took off 6 bases at V and 4 bases at J, with 11 bases between the two ends.

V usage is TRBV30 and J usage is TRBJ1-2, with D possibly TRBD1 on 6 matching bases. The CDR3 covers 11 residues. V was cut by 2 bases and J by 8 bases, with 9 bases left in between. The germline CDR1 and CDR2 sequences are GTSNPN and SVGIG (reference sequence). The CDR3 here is CAWSQGGGYTF. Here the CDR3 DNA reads TGTGCCTGGAGTCAAGGGGGGGGCTACACCTTC.